This T cell receptor beta chain was identified during a study of T cell repertoires in cytomegalovirus infection. Background on the study: It was the public TCR beta signatures that indicated both CMV infection and matching HLA type. General observations from the study: Frequencies of public TCR beta families were cumulated, and this identified carriers of CMV plus the relevant HLA. HLA-C-restricted, CMV-specific TCR beta clonotypes were dominant ex vivo.

As for this clonotype: Antigen unknown.

TCRdb analysed the reads with MiXCR anew, one entry per CDR3 protein. Among about 130,000 distinct CDR3 sequences listed, roughly 9% were seen once. Germline assignment: CDR1 MDHEN and CDR2 SYDVKM. With 1 base clipped from V and 11 bases from J, the junction kept 10 bases outside the gene matches. The CDR3 consists of 14 residues. The TCR was taken from a human donor in good health (CMV status not recorded). Some clones in this sample may be carry-over from other donors' samples. The sequenced sample was PBMCs. The chain recombines TRBV28 with TRBJ1-1; TRBD1 aligns across 7 bases. This CDR3 reads CASSLSRTGGNAFF. CDR3 coding DNA: TGTGCCAGCAGTTTATCCCGGACAGGTGGGAATGCTTTCTTT.